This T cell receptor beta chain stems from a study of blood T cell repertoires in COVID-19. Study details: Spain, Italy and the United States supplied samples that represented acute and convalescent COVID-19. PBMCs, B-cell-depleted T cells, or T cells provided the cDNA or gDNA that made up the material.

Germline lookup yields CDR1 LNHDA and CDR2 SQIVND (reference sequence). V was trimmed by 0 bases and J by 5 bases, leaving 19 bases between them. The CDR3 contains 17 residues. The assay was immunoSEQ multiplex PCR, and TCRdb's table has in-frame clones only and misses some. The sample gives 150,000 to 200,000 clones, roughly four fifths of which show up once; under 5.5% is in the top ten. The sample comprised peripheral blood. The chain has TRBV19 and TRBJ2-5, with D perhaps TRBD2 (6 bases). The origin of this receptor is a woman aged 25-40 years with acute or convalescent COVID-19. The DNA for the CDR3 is TGTGCCAGTAGTATAGATCTTCCAGCGGGCCCTTCTGAGACCCAGTACTTC. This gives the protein CASSIDLPAGPSETQYF.